The present T cell receptor (beta chain) was sequenced within a study of cytomegalovirus exposure and HLA in healthy donors. Study at large: The platform used for the 120 or so validation repertoires matched that of the roughly 670 first-cohort repertoires, a later analysis reported.

This clone was seen a single time. No antigen is known for it. Data came from immunoSEQ multiplex PCR; TCRdb stores just in-frame clones and leaves some out. The repertoire has some 59,000 clones, approximately 89% of them found once; the top ten carry about 8.8%. Germline CDR1 SGDLS, CDR2 YYNGEE. The junction had 7 bases not matched to a gene; V was cut back by 0 bases and J by 4 bases. The CDR3 spans 16 residues. Study results and limitations: According to the study, 150 to 200 TCR beta chains were cytomegalovirus-associated. In vitro, a few CMV-associated chains proved specific for CMV antigens.

Separation from the roughly 670-subject first cohort characterized the roughly 120-subject validation cohort, to which the donors belonged. Source material: PBMCs. This chain links TRBV9 with TRBJ2-7, with TRBD1 matching over 10 bases. This TCR came from a woman aged 18 to 35 in good health and CMV-seropositive. The CDR3 DNA is TGTGCCAGCAGCGTAGACCCAGGGACAGGGGAATACGAGCAGTACTTC. Amino acids: CASSVDPGTGEYEQYF.